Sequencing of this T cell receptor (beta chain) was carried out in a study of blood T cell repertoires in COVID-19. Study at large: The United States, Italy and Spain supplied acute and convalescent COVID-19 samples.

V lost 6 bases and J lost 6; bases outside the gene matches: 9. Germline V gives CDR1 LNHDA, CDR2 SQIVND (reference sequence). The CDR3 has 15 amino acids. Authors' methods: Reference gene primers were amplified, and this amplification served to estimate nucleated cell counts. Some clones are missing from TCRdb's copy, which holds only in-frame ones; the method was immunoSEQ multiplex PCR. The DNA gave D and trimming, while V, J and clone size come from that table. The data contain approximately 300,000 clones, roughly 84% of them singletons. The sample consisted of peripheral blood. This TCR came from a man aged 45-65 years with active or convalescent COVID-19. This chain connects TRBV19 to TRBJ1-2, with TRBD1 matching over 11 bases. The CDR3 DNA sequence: TGTGCCAGTAGCATTTGGACAGGGGGCAGGGATGGCTACACCTTC. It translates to CASSIWTGGRDGYTF.